These T cell receptor beta chains were read from a single sample in a study of CXCR3-negative and CXCR3-positive naive CD8 T cells. TCRdb re-called the 5' RACE reads; one entry per CDR3 protein, DNA not given. This table lists nearly 90,000 distinct CDR3 sequences. Sequences were obtained from naive CXCR3+ CD8+ T cells from blood. These receptors all stem from a human donor in good health. Some clones in this sample may be carry-over from other donors' samples. Each CDR3 is given with its conserved first and last residue.

V gene: TRBV27; J gene: TRBJ1-1; CDR3 protein: CASSLSGTARATEAFF
V gene: TRBV29-1; J gene: TRBJ2-7; CDR3 protein: CSFEGLSSYEQYF
V gene: TRBV28; J gene: TRBJ2-3; CDR3 protein: CASSLSGALTDTQYF
V gene: TRBV7-9; J gene: TRBJ2-7; CDR3 protein: CASSLASGLTYEQYF
V gene: TRBV9; J gene: TRBJ1-2; CDR3 protein: CASSVDGPSWVGYTF
V gene: TRBV28; J gene: TRBJ2-7; CDR3 protein: CASSSLGQHYEQYF
V gene: TRBV4-2; J gene: TRBJ1-6; CDR3 protein: CASSRGQKFHF
V gene: TRBV4-3; J gene: TRBJ2-7; CDR3 protein: CASSQEKVGEQYF
V gene: TRBV29-1; J gene: TRBJ1-1; CDR3 protein: CSVEQGGFGDEAFF
V gene: TRBV20-1; J gene: TRBJ2-3; CDR3 protein: CSARGSGGASDTQYF
V gene: TRBV20-1; J gene: TRBJ2-1; CDR3 protein: CSAREWASGGNEQFF
V gene: TRBV15; J gene: TRBJ1-6; CDR3 protein: CATSRVPGDNSPLHF
V gene: TRBV5-8; J gene: TRBJ2-7; CDR3 protein: CASSFGSYYERYF
V gene: TRBV12-3/TRBV12-4; J gene: TRBJ1-1; CDR3 protein: CASSPRDIVRGTEAFF
V gene: TRBV7-8; J gene: TRBJ2-3; CDR3 protein: CASSLVGSDTQYF
V gene: TRBV4-2; J gene: TRBJ2-7; CDR3 protein: CASSAWRGPYEQYF
V gene: TRBV15; J gene: TRBJ2-7; CDR3 protein: CATSRDRAGGGGSYEQYF
V gene: TRBV4-3; J gene: TRBJ1-2; CDR3 protein: CASSQGRGQGYGYTF
V gene: TRBV20-1; J gene: TRBJ1-1; CDR3 protein: CSARDLRSPGTEAFF
V gene: TRBV7-9; J gene: TRBJ1-4; CDR3 protein: CASLGDITTNEKLFF
V gene: TRBV7-9; J gene: TRBJ2-1; CDR3 protein: CASSWDNYNEQFF
V gene: TRBV5-1; J gene: TRBJ2-7; CDR3 protein: CASSPNDMAQEQYF
V gene: TRBV15; J gene: TRBJ2-1; CDR3 protein: CATSSLRGSHEQFF
V gene: TRBV7-9; J gene: TRBJ1-1; CDR3 protein: CSSSLVSGLNTEAFF
V gene: TRBV5-1; J gene: TRBJ1-2; CDR3 protein: CASSTDRDPTGFNGYTF
V gene: TRBV7-9; J gene: TRBJ2-5; CDR3 protein: CASSSPGQGQETQYF
V gene: TRBV29-1; J gene: TRBJ2-1; CDR3 protein: CSVEEAAVSTYNEQFF
V gene: TRBV15; J gene: TRBJ2-2; CDR3 protein: CATSRDPVAGELFF
V gene: TRBV9; J gene: TRBJ2-7; CDR3 protein: CASTKGNRDEQYF
V gene: TRBV2; J gene: TRBJ1-4; CDR3 protein: CASTEQGEPGVFVRCEKLFF
V gene: TRBV12-3/TRBV12-4; J gene: TRBJ1-5; CDR3 protein: CASRQGNQPQHF
V gene: TRBV7-7; J gene: TRBJ2-7; CDR3 protein: CASSSGLGYEQYF
V gene: TRBV12-3/TRBV12-4; J gene: TRBJ2-7; CDR3 protein: CASSLNRGLVEQYF
V gene: TRBV28; J gene: TRBJ2-7; CDR3 protein: CASSPRDRVSEQYF
V gene: TRBV4-1; J gene: TRBJ1-5; CDR3 protein: CASSQGELSNQPQHF
V gene: TRBV6-6; J gene: TRBJ2-6; CDR3 protein: CASKQGITSGANVLTF
V gene: TRBV28; J gene: TRBJ1-1; CDR3 protein: CASSFYSGSFVEAFF
V gene: TRBV28; J gene: TRBJ2-5; CDR3 protein: CASRNWETQYF
V gene: TRBV3-1; J gene: TRBJ2-7; CDR3 protein: CASSQGSGMLYEQYF
V gene: TRBV5-1; J gene: TRBJ2-7; CDR3 protein: CASSVTGASLEQYF
V gene: TRBV6-4; J gene: TRBJ2-2; CDR3 protein: CASSDSGGANTGELFF
V gene: TRBV4-1; J gene: TRBJ1-4; CDR3 protein: CASSQGGSEKLFF
V gene: TRBV28; J gene: TRBJ2-5; CDR3 protein: CASSPTGVSETQYF
V gene: TRBV29-1; J gene: TRBJ1-2; CDR3 protein: CSVVKIGTSGYTF
V gene: TRBV30; J gene: TRBJ1-2; CDR3 protein: CAWSGTAYGYTF
V gene: TRBV12-3/TRBV12-4; J gene: TRBJ1-5; CDR3 protein: CASSSQAGSNQPQHF
V gene: TRBV4-1; J gene: TRBJ2-5; CDR3 protein: CASSLNSEQETQYF
V gene: TRBV14; J gene: TRBJ1-1; CDR3 protein: CASSQERGDGALTMNTEAFF
V gene: TRBV7-9; J gene: TRBJ1-2; CDR3 protein: CASSSQGAPLANYGYTF
V gene: TRBV29-1; J gene: TRBJ2-3; CDR3 protein: CSVPQLAGGPRLTDTQYF
V gene: TRBV28; J gene: TRBJ2-5; CDR3 protein: CASNPPESETQYF
V gene: TRBV6-1; J gene: TRBJ2-3; CDR3 protein: CASSEAEDTQYF
V gene: TRBV12-3/TRBV12-4; J gene: TRBJ1-6; CDR3 protein: CASTNRGSNSPLHF
V gene: TRBV4-3; J gene: TRBJ2-1; CDR3 protein: CASSQEGLHNEQFF
V gene: TRBV20-1; J gene: TRBJ1-5; CDR3 protein: CSATPTRSRSNQPQHF
V gene: TRBV10-2; J gene: TRBJ2-7; CDR3 protein: CASSESIYEQYF
V gene: TRBV12-3/TRBV12-4; J gene: TRBJ1-1; CDR3 protein: CASTDEPSPEAFF
V gene: TRBV7-2; J gene: TRBJ2-7; CDR3 protein: CASSLEATAGYEQYF
V gene: TRBV28; J gene: TRBJ2-2; CDR3 protein: CASSPRSVDRELFF
V gene: TRBV7-2; J gene: TRBJ2-2; CDR3 protein: CASSLRLAGDGLFF